These 20 T cell receptor beta chains were all obtained from the same sample, sequenced in a study of cytomegalovirus exposure and HLA in healthy donors. The PCR was carried out with 60 Vbeta primers and 13 Jbeta primers. Profiling relied on immunoSEQ multiplex PCR, and the TCRdb table lists in-frame clones only, not all of them. The data contain 80,000 to 90,000 clones, more than 60% of them singletons. The sequenced sample consisted of PBMCs. The receptors were gathered from a man under 40 in good health and CMV-seronegative.

J is TRBJ1-1 and V is TRBV6-5, with D perhaps TRBD1 (6 bases). This CDR3 contains 14 residues. Trimming cost V 8 bases and J 0 bases, with 13 bases left between them. The V gene's germline CDR1 is MNHEY and CDR2 SVGAGI. As DNA, the CDR3 is TGTGCCAGCTGCGTACAGGGAATGAACACTGAAGCTTTCTTT. Protein: CASCVQGMNTEAFF.

CDR3 coding DNA: TGCGCCAGCAGGACAGGGATTACGAACACTGAAGCTTTCTTT. It specifies CASRTGITNTEAFF. This chain connects TRBV5-1 to TRBJ1-1; 7 bases match TRBD1. With V trimmed by 5 bases and J by 1 base, 5 bases remained unmatched. CDR3 length equals 14 residues. The V gene's germline CDR1 is SGHRS and CDR2 YFSETQ.

V and J are TRBV5-1 and TRBJ1-1, with no clear D. V gave up 0 bases and J gave up 0 bases, with 12 bases separating them. Germline V gives CDR1 SGHRS, CDR2 YFSETQ. There are 16 residues in the CDR3. The CDR3, as DNA: TGCGCCAGCAGCTTGGCCGGCGGGCTCATGAACACTGAAGCTTTCTTT. Amino acid sequence: CASSLAGGLMNTEAFF.

The rearrangement links TRBV5-4 to TRBJ1-4, with D hard to call. V lost 4 bases and J 7 bases, leaving 8 bases between the germline ends. CDR1 is SGHNT and CDR2 is YYREEE in the germline V gene (reference sequence). CDR3 length equals 12 residues. CDR3 bases: TGTGCCAGCAGCACTGGAGCTGAAAAACTGTTTTTT. It specifies CASSTGAEKLFF.

This chain's CDR3 is CASSLVHVQNYGYTF. CDR3 DNA sequence: TGTGCCAGCAGCTTGGTCCATGTCCAGAACTATGGCTACACCTTC. The chain carries TRBV5-8 and TRBJ1-2; D gene uncertain. CDR1 is SGHTS and CDR2 is YDEGEE in the germline V gene. Trimming removed 0 bases from V and 2 bases from J, with 11 bases in between. The CDR3 length is 15 residues.

J is TRBJ2-2 and V is TRBV9, with D possibly being TRBD1 (5 bases). V gave up 4 bases and J gave up 7 bases, with 17 bases separating them. The CDR3 consists of 15 residues. Germline lookup yields CDR1 SGDLS and CDR2 YYNGEE. For the CDR3, the DNA is TGTGCCAGCAGCCCCTCCTCAGGGCGGAACGGGGAGCTGTTTTTT. Translated, it gives CASSPSSGRNGELFF.

The CDR3 loop is CASSLQTGSYEQYF. The CDR3 DNA reads TGTGCCAGCAGTTTACAGACAGGGTCCTACGAGCAGTACTTC. The genes are TRBV27 and TRBJ2-7; 7 bases are shared with TRBD1. This CDR3 comprises 14 residues. From germline, CDR1 is MNHEY and CDR2 SMNVEV (reference sequence). J was trimmed by 1 base and V by 2 bases; bases with no gene match: 2.

This clone showed up just a few times. The CDR3 DNA is TGTGCCAGTAGTCCCTTCTCCGGACACAACACTGAAGCTTTCTTT. Residues: CASSPFSGHNTEAFF. This chain links TRBV19 with TRBJ1-1, with D perhaps matching TRBD1 (5 bases). CDR1 and CDR2 from the germline V gene are LNHDA and SQIVND (reference sequence). The CDR3 loop spans 15 amino acids. V lost 5 bases and J lost 2, with 15 bases in between.

This chain connects TRBV30 to TRBJ1-6; D possibly corresponds to TRBD1 (5 bases). The CDR3 covers 16 residues. The V end was cut by 2 bases, the J end by 7 bases, with 18 bases between. Germline CDR1 is GTSNPN and CDR2 is SVGIG (reference sequence). CDR3 sequence reads: CAWSSPDSLLNSPLHF. CDR3 bases: TGTGCCTGGAGTTCCCCCGACAGTCTCCTGAATTCACCCCTCCACTTT.

This rearrangement joins TRBV10-3 to TRBJ1-3; D might be TRBD1 (5 bases). The germline CDR1 and CDR2 sequences are ENHRY and SYGVKD. Deletions cut 10 bases from V and 0 bases from J, with 13 bases between. This CDR3 is built from 14 residues. This CDR3 reads CATRTGNSGNTIYF. CDR3 DNA: TGTGCCACCCGCACAGGCAACTCTGGAAACACCATATATTTT.

The rearrangement joins TRBV2 to TRBJ2-3, with D possibly being TRBD1 (6 bases). The V and J ends lost 4 bases and 1 base respectively, with 6 bases between them. The CDR3 consists of 13 residues. From germline, CDR1 is SNHLY and CDR2 FYNNEI. Here the CDR3 reads CASSGQGTDTQYF. CDR3 nucleotides: TGTGCCAGCAGTGGACAGGGCACAGATACGCAGTATTTT.

The chain has TRBV2 and TRBJ2-5, with D perhaps matching TRBD2 (5 bases). The CDR3 runs 14 residues. Germline lookup yields CDR1 SNHLY and CDR2 FYNNEI. V gave up 2 bases and J gave up 5 bases, with 12 bases separating them. CDR3 in amino acids: CASSEWGVEETQYF. In DNA, the CDR3 is TGTGCCAGCAGTGAATGGGGAGTTGAGGAGACCCAGTACTTC.

The chain combines TRBV5-1 with TRBJ2-5; 9 bases agree with TRBD2. Germline CDR1 is SGHRS and CDR2 is YFSETQ. Trimming at V came to 1 base and at J to 3 bases, leaving 4 bases not matched to a gene. CDR3 length: 15 residues. CDR3 amino acids: CASSLHLAGKETQYF. Here the CDR3 DNA reads TGCGCCAGCAGCTTGCATCTAGCGGGGAAAGAGACCCAGTACTTC. The full variable domain, rest sourced from reference TRBV5-1 and TRBJ2-5, is KAGVTQTPRYLIKTRGQQVTLSCSPISGHRSVSWYQQTPGQGLQFLFEYFSETQRNKGNFPGRFSGRQFSNSRSEMNVSTLELGDSALYLCASSLHLAGKETQYFGPGTRLLVL.

The genes are TRBV7-9 and TRBJ1-4; 7 bases align to TRBD1. V dropped 5 bases and J dropped 5; count of bases not matched to a gene: 8. Germline CDR1 reads SEHNR; CDR2 reads FQNEAQ (reference sequence). CDR3 length: 15 amino acids. The CDR3 bases are TGTGCCAGCAGCCGACAGGGAACCCTCAATGAAAAACTGTTTTTT. Protein product: CASSRQGTLNEKLFF.

This chain connects TRBV7-2 to TRBJ1-2; the match to TRBD1 covers 9 bases. Germline V gene data show CDR1 as SGHTA and CDR2 as FQGNSA. V lost 5 bases, J lost 6 bases, and 4 bases stayed unmatched. CDR3 length equals 13 residues. Here the CDR3 DNA reads TGTGCCAGCAGCCCGGGGACAGGGAATGGCTACACCTTC. This translates into CASSPGTGNGYTF. The variable domain in full, with the rest retrieved from reference TRBV7-2 and TRBJ1-2, is GAGVSQSPSNKVTEKGKDVELRCDPISGHTALYWYRQSLGQGLEFLIYFQGNSAPDKSGLPSDRFSAERTGGSVSTLTIQRTQQEDSAVYLCASSPGTGNGYTFGSGTRLTVV.

V and J are TRBV7-9 and TRBJ2-3; 12 bases fit TRBD2. CDR3 size: 16 residues. J was trimmed by 4 bases and V by 3 bases; bases with no gene match: 5. Germline V lookup: CDR1 SEHNR, CDR2 FQNEAQ (reference sequence). This CDR3 reads CASSFWTSGVSDTQYF. CDR3 coding DNA: TGTGCCAGCAGCTTTTGGACTAGCGGGGTCTCAGATACGCAGTATTTT.

The chain carries TRBV18 and TRBJ1-2; D gene ambiguous. Looked up from germline, CDR1 is KGHSH and CDR2 is LQKENI. The ends were cut back, 3 bases at V and 0 bases at J, with 14 bases in the middle. The CDR3 loop spans 16 amino acids. Here the CDR3 reads CASSPTGVPTNYGYTF. The CDR3 DNA sequence: TGTGCCAGCTCACCTACCGGGGTACCGACTAACTATGGCTACACCTTC.

This sequence joins TRBV2 and TRBJ2-7; 10 bases are a match to TRBD1. Trimming removed 6 bases from V and 0 bases from J; junction bases left unmatched: 5. CDR1 and CDR2 from the germline V gene are SNHLY and FYNNEI. This CDR3 has 15 amino acids. The CDR3 sequence: CASSAGTGDSYEQYF. CDR3 coding DNA: TGTGCCAGCAGCGCCGGGACAGGGGACTCCTACGAGCAGTACTTC. Using reference TRBV2 and TRBJ2-7 for the parts outside the CDR3, the full variable domain is EPEVTQTPSHQVTQMGQEVILRCVPISNHLYFYWYRQILGQKVEFLVSFYNNEISEKSEIFDDQFSVERPDGSNFTLKIRSTKLEDSAMYFCASSAGTGDSYEQYFGPGTRLTVT.

Here the CDR3 DNA reads TGTGCCTGGGGAATGGCTCGGAGAGAGACCCAGTACTTC. Protein sequence: CAWGMARRETQYF. The chain links TRBV30 to TRBJ2-5; the D is unclear. Per the germline V gene, CDR1 is GTSNPN and CDR2 is SVGIG (reference sequence). The CDR3 extends over 13 amino acids. Trimming cost V 5 bases and J 4 bases, with 14 bases left between them.

This clone was seen a handful of times. The rearrangement joins TRBV5-1 to TRBJ1-5; 9 bases align to TRBD1. The CDR3 spans 15 residues. With V trimmed by 0 bases and J by 6 bases, 4 bases remained unmatched. Germline CDR1 SGHRS, CDR2 YFSETQ. Here the CDR3 DNA reads TGCGCCAGCAGCTTGGAAGGACAGGGGAGTCAGCCCCAGCATTTT. It translates to CASSLEGQGSQPQHF.